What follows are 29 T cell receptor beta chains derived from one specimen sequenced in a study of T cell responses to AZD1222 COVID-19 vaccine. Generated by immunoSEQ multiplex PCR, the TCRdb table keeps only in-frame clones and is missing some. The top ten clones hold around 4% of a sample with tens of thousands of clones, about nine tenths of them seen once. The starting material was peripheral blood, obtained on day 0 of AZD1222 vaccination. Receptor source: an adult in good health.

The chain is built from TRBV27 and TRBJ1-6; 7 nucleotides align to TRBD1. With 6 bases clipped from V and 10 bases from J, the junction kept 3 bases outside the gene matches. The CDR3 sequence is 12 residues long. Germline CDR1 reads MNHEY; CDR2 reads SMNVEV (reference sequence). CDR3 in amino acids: CASRTGTSPLHF. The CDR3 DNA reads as TGTGCCAGCAGGACAGGGACCTCACCCCTCCACTTT.

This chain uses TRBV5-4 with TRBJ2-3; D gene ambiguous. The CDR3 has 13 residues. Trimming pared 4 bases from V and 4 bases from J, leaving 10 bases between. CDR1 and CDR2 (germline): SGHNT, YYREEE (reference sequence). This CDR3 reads CASSRAGSDTQYF. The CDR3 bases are TGTGCCAGCAGCAGGGCTGGATCAGATACGCAGTATTTT.

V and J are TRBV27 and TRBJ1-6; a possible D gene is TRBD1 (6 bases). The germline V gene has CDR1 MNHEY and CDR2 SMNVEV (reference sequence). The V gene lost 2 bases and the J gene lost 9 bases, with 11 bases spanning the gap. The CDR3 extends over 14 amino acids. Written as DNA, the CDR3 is TGTGCCAGCAGTTTACAGGGGAAGGGTTCACCCCTCCACTTT. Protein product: CASSLQGKGSPLHF.

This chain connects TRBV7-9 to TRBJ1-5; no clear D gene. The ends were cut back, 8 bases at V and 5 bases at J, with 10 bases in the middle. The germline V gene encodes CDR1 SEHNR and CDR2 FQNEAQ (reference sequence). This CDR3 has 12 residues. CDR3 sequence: CASSPADQPQHF. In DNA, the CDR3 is TGTGCCAGCTCCCCGGCTGATCAGCCCCAGCATTTT.

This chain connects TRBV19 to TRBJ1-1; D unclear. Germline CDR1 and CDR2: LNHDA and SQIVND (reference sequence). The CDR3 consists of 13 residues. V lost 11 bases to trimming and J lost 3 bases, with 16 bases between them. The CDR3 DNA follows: TGTGCCGCTCGAGGGAGCGGGGACACTGAAGCTTTCTTT. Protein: CAARGSGDTEAFF.

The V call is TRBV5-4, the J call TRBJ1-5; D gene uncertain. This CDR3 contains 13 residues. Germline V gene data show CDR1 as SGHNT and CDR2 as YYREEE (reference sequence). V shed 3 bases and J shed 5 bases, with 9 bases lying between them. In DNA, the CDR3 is TGTGCCAGCAGCTCCCCAGGAGATCAGCCCCAGCATTTT. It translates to CASSSPGDQPQHF.

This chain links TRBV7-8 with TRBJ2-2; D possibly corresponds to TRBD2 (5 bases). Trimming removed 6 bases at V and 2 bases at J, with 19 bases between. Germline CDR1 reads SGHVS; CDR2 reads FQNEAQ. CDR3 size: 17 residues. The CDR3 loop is CASSLPRETVNTGELFF. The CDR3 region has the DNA TGTGCCAGCAGTTTACCGAGGGAGACCGTTAACACCGGGGAGCTGTTTTTT.

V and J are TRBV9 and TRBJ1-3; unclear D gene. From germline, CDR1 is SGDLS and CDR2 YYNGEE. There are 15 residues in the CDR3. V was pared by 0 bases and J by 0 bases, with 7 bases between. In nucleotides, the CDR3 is TGTGCCAGCAGCGTAGACGGACGCTCTGGAAACACCATATATTTT. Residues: CASSVDGRSGNTIYF.

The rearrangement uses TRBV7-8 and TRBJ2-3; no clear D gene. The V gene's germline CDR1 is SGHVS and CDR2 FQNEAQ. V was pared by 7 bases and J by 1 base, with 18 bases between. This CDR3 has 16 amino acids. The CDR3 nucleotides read TGTGCCAGCAAATTTCTAGTATCTAAACGCACAGATACGCAGTATTTT. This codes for CASKFLVSKRTDTQYF.

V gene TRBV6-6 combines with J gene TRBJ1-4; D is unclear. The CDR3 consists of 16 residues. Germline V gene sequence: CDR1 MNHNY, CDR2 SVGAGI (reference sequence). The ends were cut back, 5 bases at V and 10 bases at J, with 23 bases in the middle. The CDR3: CASSQRDATSAGKLFF. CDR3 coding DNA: TGTGCCAGCAGTCAACGCGACGCAACCTCGGCCGGAAAACTGTTTTTT.

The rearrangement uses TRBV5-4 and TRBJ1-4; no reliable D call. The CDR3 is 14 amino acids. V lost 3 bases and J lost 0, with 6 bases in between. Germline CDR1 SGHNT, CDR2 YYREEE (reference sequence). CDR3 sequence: CASSSSTTNEKLFF. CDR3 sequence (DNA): TGTGCCAGCAGCTCTAGTACAACTAATGAAAAACTGTTTTTT.

CDR3 protein: CASSHPRRDIKNEKLFF. Written as DNA, the CDR3 is TGCGCCAGCAGTCACCCTAGACGGGACATAAAAAATGAAAAACTGTTTTTT. The V call is TRBV23-1, the J call TRBJ1-4; D is perhaps TRBD1 (6 bases). TRBV23-1 carries the ORF label, with uncertain function. The CDR3 contains 17 residues. Between the trimmed V and J ends, which lost 3 bases and 5 bases, there was a span of 19 bases.

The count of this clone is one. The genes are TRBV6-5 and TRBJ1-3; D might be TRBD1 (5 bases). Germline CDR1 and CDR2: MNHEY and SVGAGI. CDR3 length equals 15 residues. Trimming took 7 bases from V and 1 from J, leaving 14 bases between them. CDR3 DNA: TGTGCCAGCACCCGGCATAGGGGTTCTGGAAACACCATATATTTT. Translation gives CASTRHRGSGNTIYF.

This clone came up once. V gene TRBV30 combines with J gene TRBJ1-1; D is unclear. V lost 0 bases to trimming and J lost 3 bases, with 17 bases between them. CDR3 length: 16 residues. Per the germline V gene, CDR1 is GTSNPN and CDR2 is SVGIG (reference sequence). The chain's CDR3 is CAWSVSDLNSYTEAFF. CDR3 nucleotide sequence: TGTGCCTGGAGTGTCTCGGACTTGAATTCCTACACTGAAGCTTTCTTT.

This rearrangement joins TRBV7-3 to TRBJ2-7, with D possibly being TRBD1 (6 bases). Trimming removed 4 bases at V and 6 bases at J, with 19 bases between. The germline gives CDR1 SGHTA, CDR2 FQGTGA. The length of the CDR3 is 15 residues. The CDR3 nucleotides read TGTGCCAGCAGCTCCCAAACTGGGAACAGGGCCGAGCAGTACTTC. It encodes CASSSQTGNRAEQYF.

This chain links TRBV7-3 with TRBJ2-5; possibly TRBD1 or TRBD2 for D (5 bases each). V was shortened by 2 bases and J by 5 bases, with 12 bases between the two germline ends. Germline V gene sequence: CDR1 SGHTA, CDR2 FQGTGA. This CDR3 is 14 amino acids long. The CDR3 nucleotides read TGTGCCAGCAGCTTAGGGGGTAGTGGGGAGACCCAGTACTTC. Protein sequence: CASSLGGSGETQYF.

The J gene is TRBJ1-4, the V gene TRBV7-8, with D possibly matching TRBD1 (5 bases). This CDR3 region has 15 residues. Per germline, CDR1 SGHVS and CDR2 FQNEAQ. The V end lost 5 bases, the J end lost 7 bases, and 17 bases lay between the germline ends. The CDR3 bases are TGTGCCAGCAGCCCCCAGGGATTCCTCGTTGAAAAACTGTTTTTT. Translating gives CASSPQGFLVEKLFF.

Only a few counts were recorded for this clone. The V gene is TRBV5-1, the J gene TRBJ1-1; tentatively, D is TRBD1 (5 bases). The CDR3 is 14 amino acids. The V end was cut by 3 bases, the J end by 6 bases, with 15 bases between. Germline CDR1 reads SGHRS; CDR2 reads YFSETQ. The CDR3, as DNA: TGCGCCAGCAGCTCAGCAGGGCCAGCAGCTGAAGCTTTCTTT. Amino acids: CASSSAGPAAEAFF.

CDR3 sequence reads: CASSPSGTPYYGYTF. The DNA of the CDR3 is TGTGCCAGCTCACCTAGTGGTACCCCTTACTATGGCTACACCTTC. The chain carries TRBV18 and TRBJ1-2; no definite D call. Germline loops: CDR1 KGHSH, CDR2 LQKENI. V dropped 3 bases and J dropped 3 bases, with 14 bases sitting between them. The CDR3 totals 15 residues.

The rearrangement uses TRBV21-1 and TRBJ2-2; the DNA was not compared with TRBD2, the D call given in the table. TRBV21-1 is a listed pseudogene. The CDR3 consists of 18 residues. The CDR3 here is CASSPPHKAGRAFGELFF. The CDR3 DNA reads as TGTGCCAGCAGCCCCCCCCACAAGGCCGGGAGGGCCTTCGGGGAGCTGTTTTTT.

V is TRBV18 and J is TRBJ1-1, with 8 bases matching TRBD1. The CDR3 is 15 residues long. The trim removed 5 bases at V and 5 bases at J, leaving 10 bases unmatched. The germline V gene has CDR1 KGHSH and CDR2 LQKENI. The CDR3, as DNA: TGTGCCAGCTCATCGACAACAGGGGGTGGTACTGAAGCTTTCTTT. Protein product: CASSSTTGGGTEAFF. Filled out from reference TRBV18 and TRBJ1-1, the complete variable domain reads NAGVMQNPRHLVRRRGQEARLRCSPMKGHSHVYWYRQLPEEGLKFMVYLQKENIIDESGMPKERFSAEFPKEGPSILRIQQVVRGDSAAYFCASSSTTGGGTEAFFGQGTRLTVV.

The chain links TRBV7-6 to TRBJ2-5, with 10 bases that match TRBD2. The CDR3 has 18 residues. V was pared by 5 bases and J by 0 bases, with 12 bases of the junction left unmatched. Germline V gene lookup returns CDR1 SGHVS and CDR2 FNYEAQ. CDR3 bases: TGTGCCAGCAGCGGGGGGGCTAGCGGGGGCCCCGACCAAGAGACCCAGTACTTC. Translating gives CASSGGASGGPDQETQYF.

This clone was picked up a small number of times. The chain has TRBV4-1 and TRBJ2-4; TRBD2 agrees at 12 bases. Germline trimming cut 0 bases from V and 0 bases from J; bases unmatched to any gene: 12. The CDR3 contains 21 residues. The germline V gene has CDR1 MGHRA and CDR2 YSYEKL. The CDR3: CASSQEMLAGGWTLAKNIQYF. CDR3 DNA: TGCGCCAGCAGCCAAGAAATGCTAGCGGGAGGGTGGACCCTAGCCAAAAACATTCAGTACTTC.

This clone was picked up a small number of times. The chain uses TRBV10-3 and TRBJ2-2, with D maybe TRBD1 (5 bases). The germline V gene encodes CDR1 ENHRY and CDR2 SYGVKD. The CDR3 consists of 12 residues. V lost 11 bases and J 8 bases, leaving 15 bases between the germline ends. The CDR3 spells CAHQGLSGELFF. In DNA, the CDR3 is TGTGCCCACCAGGGCCTGAGTGGGGAGCTGTTTTTT.

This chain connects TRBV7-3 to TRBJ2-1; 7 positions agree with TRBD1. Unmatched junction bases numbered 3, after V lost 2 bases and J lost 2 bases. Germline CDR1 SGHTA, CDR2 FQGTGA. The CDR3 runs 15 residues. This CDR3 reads CASSLAQGAYNEQFF. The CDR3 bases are TGTGCCAGCAGCTTAGCCCAGGGGGCCTACAATGAGCAGTTCTTC.

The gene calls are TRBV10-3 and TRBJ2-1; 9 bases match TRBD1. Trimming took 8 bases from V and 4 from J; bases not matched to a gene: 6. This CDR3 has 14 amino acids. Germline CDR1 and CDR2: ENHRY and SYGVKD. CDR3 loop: CAIAPGQGYNEQFF. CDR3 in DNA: TGTGCCATCGCTCCGGGACAGGGATACAATGAGCAGTTCTTC.

CDR3 residues: CASSLTGSFLSSGNTIYF. CDR3 bases: TGTGCCAGCAGCTTAACAGGATCATTTCTCAGCTCTGGAAACACCATATATTTT. The rearrangement links TRBV7-2 to TRBJ1-3; the D gene is possibly TRBD1 (5 bases). This CDR3 contains 18 residues. Deletions cut 2 bases from V and 0 bases from J, with 17 bases between. Looked up from germline, CDR1 is SGHTA and CDR2 is FQGNSA.

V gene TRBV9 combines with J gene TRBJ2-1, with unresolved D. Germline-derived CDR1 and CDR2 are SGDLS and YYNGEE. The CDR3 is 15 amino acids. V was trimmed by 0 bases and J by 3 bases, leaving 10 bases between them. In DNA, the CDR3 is TGTGCCAGCAGCGTAGCTATTGGGGTCTACAATGAGCAGTTCTTC. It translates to CASSVAIGVYNEQFF.

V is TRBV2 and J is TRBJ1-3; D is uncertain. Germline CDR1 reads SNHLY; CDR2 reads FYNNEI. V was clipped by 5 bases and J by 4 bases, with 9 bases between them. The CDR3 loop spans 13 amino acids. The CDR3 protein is CASSWGLGNTIYF. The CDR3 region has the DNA TGTGCCAGCAGTTGGGGTTTAGGAAACACCATATATTTT. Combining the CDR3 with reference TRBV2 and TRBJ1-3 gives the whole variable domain EPEVTQTPSHQVTQMGQEVILRCVPISNHLYFYWYRQILGQKVEFLVSFYNNEISEKSEIFDDQFSVERPDGSNFTLKIRSTKLEDSAMYFCASSWGLGNTIYFGEGSWLTVV.